The rows below give T cell receptor beta chains drawn from one sample of a study of CD4 T cells in relation to SARS-CoV-2 and coronaviruses. These receptors lack a known antigen. The repertoire was sequenced with immunoSEQ multiplex PCR; TCRdb's copy has only in-frame clones and lacks some. The sample has some 35,000 clones; roughly 84% are singletons. The sequencing input was naive CD4+ T cells from PBMCs, cultured in vitro. The receptors originated from an adult with COVID-19. The CDR3 runs from the conserved cysteine through the conserved F or W. Fields, in order: V gene, D gene, J gene, clone size, CDR3 protein, CDR3 DNA. A D gene is named only where the DNA matches it firmly. The size field is filled for only some rows; it gives once, few, many or a size class.

v_call: TRBV20-1
d_call: .
j_call: TRBJ2-1
clone_size: .
cdr3_aa: CSARPLGEQFF
cdr3_nt: TGCAGTGCTAGGCCTCTAGGGGAGCAGTTCTTC

v_call: TRBV20-1
d_call: .
j_call: TRBJ2-7
clone_size: .
cdr3_aa: CSAGTTYEQYF
cdr3_nt: TGCAGTGCTGGGACGACCTACGAGCAGTACTTC

v_call: TRBV3-1/TRBV3-2
d_call: .
j_call: TRBJ1-2
clone_size: .
cdr3_aa: CASSQGQASRGYTF
cdr3_nt: TGTGCCAGCAGCCAAGGGCAGGCCTCCAGGGGCTACACCTTC

v_call: TRBV23-1
d_call: .
j_call: TRBJ1-1
clone_size: .
cdr3_aa: CASSRKHRVGGTEAFF
cdr3_nt: TGCGCCAGCAGCCGAAAACACAGGGTGGGGGGCACTGAAGCTTTCTTT

v_call: TRBV6-5
d_call: TRBD2
j_call: TRBJ2-5
clone_size: .
cdr3_aa: CASRGLADQETQYF
cdr3_nt: TGTGCCAGCAGAGGCCTAGCGGATCAAGAGACCCAGTACTTC

v_call: TRBV7-9
d_call: .
j_call: TRBJ2-3
clone_size: .
cdr3_aa: CASSLAAGRRSDTQYF
cdr3_nt: TGTGCCAGCAGCTTAGCAGCCGGGAGACGGTCAGATACGCAGTATTTT

v_call: TRBV19
d_call: TRBD1
j_call: TRBJ2-7
clone_size: once
cdr3_aa: CASSRSHRGGYEQYF
cdr3_nt: TGTGCCAGTAGCCGATCTCACAGGGGCGGCTACGAGCAGTACTTC

v_call: TRBV7-9
d_call: TRBD1
j_call: TRBJ2-7
clone_size: .
cdr3_aa: CACDRGLEEQYF
cdr3_nt: TGTGCCTGTGACAGGGGGCTCGAAGAGCAGTACTTC

v_call: TRBV5-1
d_call: .
j_call: TRBJ2-7
clone_size: .
cdr3_aa: CASSFDYGAYEQYF
cdr3_nt: TGCGCCAGCAGCTTCGACTATGGGGCCTACGAGCAGTACTTC

v_call: TRBV18
d_call: TRBD2
j_call: TRBJ2-5
clone_size: .
cdr3_aa: CASSPRLAGQETQYF
cdr3_nt: TGTGCCAGCTCACCCCGACTAGCGGGGCAAGAGACCCAGTACTTC

v_call: TRBV2
d_call: .
j_call: TRBJ2-7
clone_size: .
cdr3_aa: CASRDHLRQGGREQYF
cdr3_nt: TGTGCCAGCAGAGACCACCTACGACAGGGTGGGAGGGAGCAGTACTTC